This T cell receptor beta chain was profiled in a study of Graves' ophthalmopathy and Graves' hyperthyroidism. Study results and caveats: Most thyroid clonotypes with frequency above 0.001 were detected in blood too.

A word on this clonotype: Its target is unknown.

The V gene end was trimmed by 6 bases and the J gene end by 3 bases; junction bases not matched to a gene: 10. The CDR3 runs to 18 residues. CDR1 is MDHEN and CDR2 is SYDVKM in the germline V gene. RNA transcripts provided the template for amplifying TCR beta CDR3 regions. After a first-round RT-PCR with HTBI primers, a second-round multiplex PCR was run. TCRdb re-called the multiplex PCR reads through MiXCR, storing one row per CDR3 protein. The sample holds around 400,000 distinct CDR3 sequences, about a sixth seen once. This chain connects TRBV28 to TRBJ2-2, with TRBD2 matching over 13 bases. This TCR was sampled from a woman aged 18-29 years with Graves' ophthalmopathy. The material sequenced was peripheral blood. DNA of the CDR3: TGTGCCAGCAGCCAAGATTTTGGACTAGCGGGAGACACCGGGGAGCTGTTTTTT. Translated, it gives CASSQDFGLAGDTGELFF.